The clone carrying this TCR beta chain was counted at least ten times. The sample comes from a study of blood T cell repertoires in COVID-19. Study in general: Some COVID-19 samples were acute and others convalescent; all came from the United States, Italy and Spain. From T cells, B-cell-depleted T cells, or PBMCs came the material, which was cDNA or gDNA.

Original analysis: Reference gene primer amplification gave estimated nucleated cell counts. The table came from immunoSEQ multiplex PCR; TCRdb's copy has only in-frame clones and leaves some out. That table supplies the V and J calls and clone size; D and trimming were determined from the DNA. The sample carries 470,000 or so clones, 80% to 90% recorded once. The sequenced sample consisted of peripheral blood. The source of this sequence is a human donor in a cohort sampled during active COVID-19.

The CDR3 DNA sequence: TGTGCCACCAGCAGAGATCAAAACTACGAGCAGTACTTC. It yields the protein CATSRDQNYEQYF. The V and J genes are TRBV15 and TRBJ2-7; D gene unclear. V lost 0 bases and J 3 bases, leaving 6 bases between the germline ends. The germline CDR1 and CDR2 sequences are LNHNV and YYDKDF (reference sequence). The CDR3 contains 13 residues.